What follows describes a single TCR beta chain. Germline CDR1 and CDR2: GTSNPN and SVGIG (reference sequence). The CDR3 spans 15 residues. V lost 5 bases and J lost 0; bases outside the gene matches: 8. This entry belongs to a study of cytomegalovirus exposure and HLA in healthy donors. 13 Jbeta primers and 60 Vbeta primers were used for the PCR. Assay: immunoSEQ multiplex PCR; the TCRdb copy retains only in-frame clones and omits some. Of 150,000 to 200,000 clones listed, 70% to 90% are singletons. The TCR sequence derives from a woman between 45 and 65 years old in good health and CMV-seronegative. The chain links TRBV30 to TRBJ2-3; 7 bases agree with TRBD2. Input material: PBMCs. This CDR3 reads CAWDLAASSTDTQYF. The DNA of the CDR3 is TGTGCCTGGGATCTAGCGGCGTCGAGCACAGATACGCAGTATTTT.